The present T cell receptor beta chain was sequenced within a study of T cells after yellow fever vaccination. The study, taken as a whole, reports: Weaker overall was a secondary response that nonetheless peaked faster, on day 5 versus 15.

TCRdb reprocessed the 5' RACE reads with MiXCR, giving one entry per CDR3 protein. Of around 360,000 distinct CDR3 sequences listed, roughly 11% are singletons. The CDR3 is 16 amino acids. V lost 0 bases and J lost 0, with 9 bases in between. This clonotype was observed a few times. The antigen is not known. Sequenced material: PBMCs, taken on the day of the first yellow fever vaccination. This TCR came from a man in his late teens or twenties who received the YFV17D yellow fever vaccine. The chain couples TRBV12-3 or TRBV12-4 to TRBJ1-3; D is unclear. CDR3 nucleotide sequence: TGTGCCAGCAGTTTAGCGAAGGTATACTCTGGAAACACCATATATTTT. Amino acid sequence: CASSLAKVYSGNTIYF.